This TCR beta chain is from a study of blood T cell repertoires in COVID-19. Germline trimming cut 0 bases from V and 2 bases from J; bases unmatched to any gene: 8. Germline loops: CDR1 SGHRS, CDR2 YFSETQ. CDR3 size: 17 residues. Within the 2 weeks before study entry, each person in the exposed group met a COVID-19 case. Per the study methods: Amplification with reference gene primers provided the estimates of nucleated cell counts. Measured with immunoSEQ multiplex PCR; TCRdb has only the in-frame clones, and not every one. That table furnishes V, J and clone size, whereas the DNA furnished D and trimming. The sample holds fewer than 350,000 clones, roughly 90% seen once.

The specimen sequenced was PBMCs or T cells enriched from blood (not recorded which). V and J are TRBV5-1 and TRBJ2-5; 9 bases are shared with TRBD2. This TCR was recovered from a man in his forties who had been exposed to COVID-19. In DNA form, the CDR3 reads TGCGCCAGCAGCTTGGTTTTAGCGGGAGTAGGTCAAGAGACCCAGTACTTC. Its translation is CASSLVLAGVGQETQYF.